These T cell receptor beta chains were read from a single sample in a study of shared clonotypes between healthy human individuals. TCRdb's table, derived via immunoSEQ multiplex PCR, lists solely in-frame clones and lacks some. The table lists hundreds of thousands of clones, 74% of them singletons. Specimen: memory CD4+ T cells sorted from blood. The receptors stem from a woman younger than 45 in good health. Both conserved end residues are part of each CDR3. The D gene is left open where the match is weak. Clone size is given for some rows only: seen once, a few or many times, or a class if the clone is expanded.

j_gene: TRBJ2-7; abundance: -; v_gene: TRBV6-5; d_gene: -; CDR3nt: TGTGCCAGCAGTTACTCTTTCGGGAGTCATCCCTACGAGCAGTACTTC; CDR3aa: CASSYSFGSHPYEQYF
j_gene: TRBJ1-4; abundance: once; v_gene: TRBV7-8; d_gene: -; CDR3nt: TGTGCCAGCAGCTTAAGCGGCGGGGGTGAAAAACTGTTTTTT; CDR3aa: CASSLSGGGEKLFF
j_gene: TRBJ2-1; abundance: -; v_gene: TRBV6-5; d_gene: TRBD2; CDR3nt: TGTGCCAGCAGCAGGCTAGCGGGTTACAATGAGCAGTTCTTC; CDR3aa: CASSRLAGYNEQFF
j_gene: TRBJ2-2; abundance: -; v_gene: TRBV28; d_gene: TRBD1; CDR3nt: TGTGCCAGCACCCAAGGGGGCTTCACCGGGGAGCTGTTTTTT; CDR3aa: CASTQGGFTGELFF
j_gene: TRBJ1-3; abundance: -; v_gene: TRBV5-5; d_gene: -; CDR3nt: TGTGCCAGCAGCCCCTCCCCGACCATTTTCTCTGGAAACACCATATATTTT; CDR3aa: CASSPSPTIFSGNTIYF
j_gene: TRBJ2-2; abundance: -; v_gene: TRBV6-6; d_gene: -; CDR3nt: TGTGCCAGCACACTCAACACCGGGGAGCTGTTTTTT; CDR3aa: CASTLNTGELFF
j_gene: TRBJ2-5; abundance: -; v_gene: TRBV10-3; d_gene: -; CDR3nt: TGTGCCACAAGACAGGAGGAGACCCAGTACTTC; CDR3aa: CATRQEETQYF
j_gene: TRBJ2-7; abundance: once; v_gene: TRBV5-1; d_gene: -; CDR3nt: TGCGCCAGCAGCCGGGGTTCAGAAGACTACGAGCAGTACTTC; CDR3aa: CASSRGSEDYEQYF
j_gene: TRBJ2-7; abundance: -; v_gene: TRBV10-3; d_gene: -; CDR3nt: TGTGCCATCAGTGACCCCCCCCAGATCTACGAGCAGTACTTC; CDR3aa: CAISDPPQIYEQYF
j_gene: TRBJ1-5; abundance: few; v_gene: TRBV19; d_gene: -; CDR3nt: TGTGCCAGTACCTTAAACCAGGGCCTGAATCAGCCCCAGCATTTT; CDR3aa: CASTLNQGLNQPQHF
j_gene: TRBJ2-7; abundance: -; v_gene: TRBV2; d_gene: -; CDR3nt: TGTGCCAGCAGTGAAGTAAGGCTTCAAGTCGGCGAGCAGTACTTC; CDR3aa: CASSEVRLQVGEQYF
j_gene: TRBJ2-5; abundance: -; v_gene: TRBV7-2; d_gene: TRBD1; CDR3nt: TGTGCCAGCAGCCTGGGACAGGGCTGGGAGACCCAGTACTTC; CDR3aa: CASSLGQGWETQYF
j_gene: TRBJ2-1; abundance: -; v_gene: TRBV4-1; d_gene: TRBD1; CDR3nt: TGCGCCAGCAGCCAGGGACAGGGGTCCTACAATGAGCAGTTCTTC; CDR3aa: CASSQGQGSYNEQFF
j_gene: TRBJ1-2; abundance: -; v_gene: TRBV2; d_gene: TRBD1; CDR3nt: TGTGCCAGCAGCGGGACAGGGGGCTATGGCTACACCTTC; CDR3aa: CASSGTGGYGYTF
j_gene: TRBJ1-2; abundance: -; v_gene: TRBV9; d_gene: -; CDR3nt: TGTGCCAGCAGCGCCGGGACCGACCATTCTAACTATGGCTACACCTTC; CDR3aa: CASSAGTDHSNYGYTF
j_gene: TRBJ2-7; abundance: -; v_gene: TRBV15; d_gene: TRBD1; CDR3nt: TGTGCCACCAGCTCGGGGACAGCAAGCTACGAGCAGTACTTC; CDR3aa: CATSSGTASYEQYF
j_gene: TRBJ2-1; abundance: -; v_gene: TRBV28; d_gene: -; CDR3nt: TGTGCCCCTACGGGGGTTCCCCCCTTGCTTGGGCAGTTCTTC; CDR3aa: CAPTGVPPLLGQFF
j_gene: TRBJ2-7; abundance: -; v_gene: TRBV11-3; d_gene: TRBD1; CDR3nt: TGTGCCAGCAGCCCAGGACAGGGCTCCTACGAGCAGTACTTC; CDR3aa: CASSPGQGSYEQYF
j_gene: TRBJ2-1; abundance: -; v_gene: TRBV18; d_gene: TRBD1; CDR3nt: TGTGCCAGCTCACCACCGGGGACAGGACGTTACAATGAGCAGTTCTTC; CDR3aa: CASSPPGTGRYNEQFF
j_gene: TRBJ2-2; abundance: -; v_gene: TRBV2; d_gene: -; CDR3nt: TGTGCCAGCAGTTTGGTGGGTCGTGGCACCGGGGAGCTGTTTTTT; CDR3aa: CASSLVGRGTGELFF
j_gene: TRBJ2-5; abundance: -; v_gene: TRBV7-3; d_gene: -; CDR3nt: TGTGCCAGCAGCTTAAATAGCCAAGAGACCCAGTACTTC; CDR3aa: CASSLNSQETQYF
j_gene: TRBJ1-4; abundance: -; v_gene: TRBV5-5; d_gene: TRBD1; CDR3nt: TGTGCCAGCAGGTCACCGACAGGGGTAGGAACAACTAATGAAAAACTGTTTTTT; CDR3aa: CASRSPTGVGTTNEKLFF
j_gene: TRBJ2-2; abundance: -; v_gene: TRBV4-1; d_gene: TRBD2; CDR3nt: TGCGCCAGCAGCCAAGATTCCCCCACGGCTAGCGGTATCGGGGAGCTGTTTTTT; CDR3aa: CASSQDSPTASGIGELFF
j_gene: TRBJ2-1; abundance: -; v_gene: TRBV7-2; d_gene: TRBD1; CDR3nt: TGTGCCACCGAAATGAACCCGGGACAGGGGGCGAGTGAGCAGTTCTTC; CDR3aa: CATEMNPGQGASEQFF
j_gene: TRBJ2-2; abundance: -; v_gene: TRBV7-2; d_gene: TRBD2; CDR3nt: TGTGCCAGCAGCTCACCGGGACTAGCGGGAGGGAACTCGGGCGGGGAGCTGTTTTTT; CDR3aa: CASSSPGLAGGNSGGELFF
j_gene: TRBJ2-2; abundance: -; v_gene: TRBV5-1; d_gene: -; CDR3nt: TGCGCCAGCAGCTTGGGAACCTACACCGGGGAGCTGTTTTTT; CDR3aa: CASSLGTYTGELFF
j_gene: TRBJ1-1; abundance: -; v_gene: TRBV6-5; d_gene: -; CDR3nt: TGTGCCAGCAGTTCAGTTAACACTGAAGCTTTCTTT; CDR3aa: CASSSVNTEAFF
j_gene: TRBJ2-7; abundance: -; v_gene: TRBV27; d_gene: -; CDR3nt: TGTGCCAGCAGTTTATATAGGCCCAGTGCGGCTACCTACGAGCAGTACTTC; CDR3aa: CASSLYRPSAATYEQYF
j_gene: TRBJ2-2; abundance: -; v_gene: TRBV5-1; d_gene: TRBD1; CDR3nt: TGCGCCAGCAGCCCCGGACAGGGGGCCAGTCCCGGGGAGCTGTTTTTT; CDR3aa: CASSPGQGASPGELFF
j_gene: TRBJ1-2; abundance: few; v_gene: TRBV28; d_gene: -; CDR3nt: TGTGCCAGCAGTTCGACAGACTATGGCTACACCTTC; CDR3aa: CASSSTDYGYTF
j_gene: TRBJ1-6; abundance: -; v_gene: TRBV21-1; d_gene: -; CDR3nt: TGTGCCAGCAGCTGGCTACACATACATCATAATTCACCCCTCCACTTT; CDR3aa: CASSWLHIHHNSPLHF
j_gene: TRBJ1-1; abundance: -; v_gene: TRBV18; d_gene: -; CDR3nt: TGTGCCAGCTCGTCCTCGGACCGGGGGGTAGCTTTCTTT; CDR3aa: CASSSSDRGVAFF
j_gene: TRBJ2-3; abundance: -; v_gene: TRBV7-9; d_gene: TRBD2; CDR3nt: TGTGCCAGCAGCTTAGGGGCGGGAGTGGATACGCAGTATTTT; CDR3aa: CASSLGAGVDTQYF
j_gene: TRBJ1-2; abundance: -; v_gene: TRBV2; d_gene: TRBD1; CDR3nt: TGTGCCAGCAGTGAACGAGCCCAGGGGGCGAAGGGCTACACCTTC; CDR3aa: CASSERAQGAKGYTF
j_gene: TRBJ1-1; abundance: -; v_gene: TRBV28; d_gene: -; CDR3nt: TGTGCCAGCAGTTCAGATACAGGGAGGGCTTTCTTT; CDR3aa: CASSSDTGRAFF
j_gene: TRBJ2-1; abundance: -; v_gene: TRBV2; d_gene: TRBD2; CDR3nt: TGTGCCAGTCACCCCAACAGCGGGAGAATAAATGAGCAGTTCTTC; CDR3aa: CASHPNSGRINEQFF
j_gene: TRBJ2-3; abundance: once; v_gene: TRBV15; d_gene: TRBD2; CDR3nt: TGTGCCACCAGCAGAGATAGACTAGCGGGAGTAGGAGGCACAGATACGCAGTATTTT; CDR3aa: CATSRDRLAGVGGTDTQYF
j_gene: TRBJ2-7; abundance: -; v_gene: TRBV2; d_gene: -; CDR3nt: TGTGCCAGCAGTGAGGCGCTAGTCTCTAACGAGCAGTACTTC; CDR3aa: CASSEALVSNEQYF
j_gene: TRBJ2-1; abundance: -; v_gene: TRBV5-1; d_gene: TRBD2; CDR3nt: TGCGCCAGCAGCACGGCCGGGACTAGCGGGAGCGTAGTTGAGCAGTTCTTC; CDR3aa: CASSTAGTSGSVVEQFF
j_gene: TRBJ2-1; abundance: -; v_gene: TRBV19; d_gene: -; CDR3nt: TGTGCCAGTCCGATTCGGGATGAGCAGTTCTTC; CDR3aa: CASPIRDEQFF
j_gene: TRBJ2-7; abundance: -; v_gene: TRBV28; d_gene: TRBD1; CDR3nt: TGTGCCAGCAGGCCCTCCGGGACAGGGGTCCACGAGCAGTACTTC; CDR3aa: CASRPSGTGVHEQYF
j_gene: TRBJ2-1; abundance: -; v_gene: TRBV4-2; d_gene: TRBD1; CDR3nt: TGTGCCAGCAGCCAAGTCTCGGCAGGGGGAACCTACAATGAGCAGTTCTTC; CDR3aa: CASSQVSAGGTYNEQFF
j_gene: TRBJ2-1; abundance: -; v_gene: TRBV6-1; d_gene: -; CDR3nt: TGTGCCAGCAGTGAAGGCTCCCGGTCGTACAATGAGCAGTTCTTC; CDR3aa: CASSEGSRSYNEQFF
j_gene: TRBJ2-2; abundance: -; v_gene: TRBV2; d_gene: TRBD2; CDR3nt: TGTGCCAGCAGGGGACTAGCGGGAGAGGTCGGGGAGCTGTTTTTT; CDR3aa: CASRGLAGEVGELFF
j_gene: TRBJ1-3; abundance: -; v_gene: TRBV5-1; d_gene: -; CDR3nt: TGCGCCAGCAGCTTGCAGAGTGGTGGAAACACCATATATTTT; CDR3aa: CASSLQSGGNTIYF
j_gene: TRBJ1-3; abundance: -; v_gene: TRBV5-8; d_gene: -; CDR3nt: TGTGCCAGCAGCGGTATCCAGGGTACAAACACCATATATTTT; CDR3aa: CASSGIQGTNTIYF
j_gene: TRBJ1-2; abundance: -; v_gene: TRBV11-2; d_gene: -; CDR3nt: TGTGCCAGCAGCTTAGGGCTGTACTATGGCTACACCTTC; CDR3aa: CASSLGLYYGYTF
j_gene: TRBJ2-2; abundance: -; v_gene: TRBV5-1; d_gene: -; CDR3nt: TGCGCCAGCAGCTTGGGTCTGAACACCGGGGAGCTGTTTTTT; CDR3aa: CASSLGLNTGELFF
j_gene: TRBJ2-1; abundance: once; v_gene: TRBV7-3; d_gene: -; CDR3nt: TGTGCCAGCAGCCCCCAGGGGGGGACCCCCTACAATGAGCAGTTCTTC; CDR3aa: CASSPQGGTPYNEQFF
j_gene: TRBJ2-7; abundance: -; v_gene: TRBV5-1; d_gene: TRBD1; CDR3nt: TGCGCCAGCAGCCTATCAGGGGGAAACTCCTACGAGCAGTACTTC; CDR3aa: CASSLSGGNSYEQYF
j_gene: TRBJ2-1; abundance: -; v_gene: TRBV6-5; d_gene: TRBD2; CDR3nt: TGTGCCAGCAGTTACGGCGGGAGGGGCTCCTACAATGAGCAGTTCTTC; CDR3aa: CASSYGGRGSYNEQFF
j_gene: TRBJ1-2; abundance: -; v_gene: TRBV20-1; d_gene: -; CDR3nt: TGCAGTGCCCGACGGGACTATGGCTACACCTTC; CDR3aa: CSARRDYGYTF
j_gene: TRBJ2-4; abundance: -; v_gene: TRBV25-1; d_gene: -; CDR3nt: TGTGCCAGCAGTGACAGACTAGCCAAAAACATTCAGTACTTC; CDR3aa: CASSDRLAKNIQYF
j_gene: TRBJ2-1; abundance: -; v_gene: TRBV19; d_gene: -; CDR3nt: TGTGCCAGTAGTATCGAGGGTGAGCAGTTCTTC; CDR3aa: CASSIEGEQFF
j_gene: TRBJ2-7; abundance: -; v_gene: TRBV4-1; d_gene: TRBD2; CDR3nt: TGCGCCAGCAGCCAAGAAAGAGCGGGAGGGAGATACGAGCAGTACTTC; CDR3aa: CASSQERAGGRYEQYF
j_gene: TRBJ1-1; abundance: -; v_gene: TRBV29-1; d_gene: TRBD1; CDR3nt: TGCAGCGTTGAGAAGGGGACAGAGAACACTGAAGCTTTCTTT; CDR3aa: CSVEKGTENTEAFF
j_gene: TRBJ2-7; abundance: few; v_gene: TRBV30; d_gene: -; CDR3nt: TGTGCCTGGAGGAAGACAGAGGACTCCTACGAGCAGTACTTC; CDR3aa: CAWRKTEDSYEQYF
j_gene: TRBJ2-1; abundance: -; v_gene: TRBV10-3; d_gene: -; CDR3nt: TGTGCCATCAGTGAGGACTTGCGCCGCAATGAGCAGTTCTTC; CDR3aa: CAISEDLRRNEQFF
j_gene: TRBJ2-3; abundance: -; v_gene: TRBV27; d_gene: -; CDR3nt: TGTGCCAGCAGTAAAGGGGGAGCCCCAGATACGCAGTATTTT; CDR3aa: CASSKGGAPDTQYF